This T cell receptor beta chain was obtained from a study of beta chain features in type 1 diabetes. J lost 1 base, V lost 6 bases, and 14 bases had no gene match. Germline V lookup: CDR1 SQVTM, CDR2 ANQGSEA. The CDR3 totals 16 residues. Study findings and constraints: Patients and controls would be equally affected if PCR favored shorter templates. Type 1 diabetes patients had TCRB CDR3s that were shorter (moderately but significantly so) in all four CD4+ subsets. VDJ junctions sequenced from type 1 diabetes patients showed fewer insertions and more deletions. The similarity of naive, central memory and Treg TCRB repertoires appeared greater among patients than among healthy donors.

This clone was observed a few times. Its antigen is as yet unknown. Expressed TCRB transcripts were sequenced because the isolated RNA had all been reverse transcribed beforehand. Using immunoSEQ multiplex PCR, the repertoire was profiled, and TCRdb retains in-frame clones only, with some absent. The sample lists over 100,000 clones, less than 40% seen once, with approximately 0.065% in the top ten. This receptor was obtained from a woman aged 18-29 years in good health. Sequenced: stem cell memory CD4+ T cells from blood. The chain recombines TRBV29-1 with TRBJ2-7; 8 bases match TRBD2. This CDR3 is CSVQGSNSGESYEQYF. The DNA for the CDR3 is TGCAGCGTCCAAGGATCGAATAGCGGGGAATCCTACGAGCAGTACTTC.